The 18 T cell receptor beta chains presented below share a single source sample, sequenced in a study of blood T cell repertoires in COVID-19. The data were produced by immunoSEQ multiplex PCR, yet TCRdb's version contains in-frame clones alone and is incomplete. Altogether roughly 140,000 clones are present, around 82% being singletons, with the ten largest covering less than 5.5%. Sequenced: peripheral blood. These receptors originate from a man aged 60 to 69 with acute or convalescent COVID-19.

The chain has TRBV5-1 and TRBJ2-1; TRBD2 matches 7 bases. CDR3 length equals 15 residues. Per the germline V gene, CDR1 is SGHRS and CDR2 is YFSETQ. V lost 0 bases, J lost 7 bases, and 7 bases stayed unmatched. The CDR3 sequence is CASSLVAGSFNEQFF. In DNA form, the CDR3 reads TGCGCCAGCAGCTTGGTAGCGGGTAGTTTTAATGAGCAGTTCTTC.

The CDR3 loop is CAWSIGGSNEKLFF. DNA for the CDR3: TGTGCCTGGAGCATAGGGGGCTCTAATGAAAAACTGTTTTTT. The chain uses TRBV30 and TRBJ1-4, with 7 bases lining up with TRBD1. Germline V gene data show CDR1 as GTSNPN and CDR2 as SVGIG (reference sequence). V was pared by 3 bases and J by 3 bases, with 4 bases of the junction left unmatched. This CDR3 contains 14 residues.

The chain carries TRBV6-2 or TRBV6-3 and TRBJ1-2; maybe TRBD1 (5 bases). Germline V CDR1 and CDR2: MNHEY, SVGEGT. Trimming took 2 bases from V and 2 from J, leaving 12 bases between them. The CDR3 is 15 residues long. In DNA form, the CDR3 reads TGTGCCAGCAGTTACGGGGCAGGTCAGAACTATGGCTACACCTTC. Its protein is CASSYGAGQNYGYTF.

The genes are TRBV28 and TRBJ1-4; no definite D call. Deletions cut 6 bases from V and 7 bases from J, with 15 bases between. This CDR3 region has 14 residues. Germline V CDR1 and CDR2: MDHEN, SYDVKM. The CDR3 coding sequence is TGTGCCAGCAGCACTCCCCCGGTGCTTGAAAAACTGTTTTTT. Protein product: CASSTPPVLEKLFF.

The V gene is TRBV7-8, the J gene TRBJ2-2; TRBD1 agrees at 7 bases. The germline V gene has CDR1 SGHVS and CDR2 FQNEAQ. Trimming took 3 bases from V and 0 from J; bases not matched to a gene: 1. The CDR3 is 15 residues long. The CDR3 DNA sequence: TGTGCCAGCAGCTTGAGGGGGCCGAACACCGGGGAGCTGTTTTTT. It yields the protein CASSLRGPNTGELFF.

The chain couples TRBV7-9 to TRBJ1-3; 9 bases are shared with TRBD1. The CDR3 contains 16 residues. Germline CDR1 SEHNR, CDR2 FQNEAQ (reference sequence). J gave up 1 base and V 5 bases, and 6 bases lay outside the gene matches. CDR3 nucleotide sequence: TGTGCCAGCAGCCTCACAGGGGGCTTTTCTGGAAACACCATATATTTT. This translates into CASSLTGGFSGNTIYF.

In DNA, the CDR3 is TGTGCCAGCAGCACCCTACAGGGCGTGAACACTGAAGCTTTCTTT. The encoded protein is CASSTLQGVNTEAFF. The V call is TRBV5-4, the J call TRBJ1-1; TRBD1 is a possible D gene (6 bases). The CDR3 is made up of 15 amino acids. Germline V gene lookup returns CDR1 SGHNT and CDR2 YYREEE (reference sequence). Trimming pared 4 bases from V and 0 bases from J, leaving 13 bases between.

The rearrangement uses TRBV7-2 and TRBJ1-2; unclear D gene. CDR1 and CDR2 (germline): SGHTA, FQGNSA. Between the trimmed V and J ends, which lost 1 base and 1 base, there was a span of 7 bases. The CDR3 length is 14 residues. CDR3 region: CASSLDNVNYGYTF. The CDR3 DNA follows: TGTGCCAGCAGCTTAGACAACGTTAACTATGGCTACACCTTC.

This clone was seen just once. V usage is TRBV29-1 and J usage is TRBJ1-2; 7 positions agree with TRBD1. The J segment lost 0 bases and the V segment lost 7 bases, leaving 5 bases of the junction unmatched. This CDR3 region has 13 residues. Germline V gene lookup returns CDR1 SQVTM and CDR2 ANQGSEA. CDR3 DNA: TGCAGCGCCGGGGACAGAACTAACTATGGCTACACCTTC. This sequence encodes CSAGDRTNYGYTF. Full variable domain (rest looked up from reference TRBV29-1 and TRBJ1-2): SAVISQKPSRDICQRGTSLTIQCQVDSQVTMMFWYRQQPGQSLTLIATANQGSEATYESGFVIDKFPISRPNLTFSTLTVSNMSPEDSSIYLCSAGDRTNYGYTFGSGTRLTVV.

The chain links TRBV23-1 to TRBJ2-4; D is perhaps TRBD2 (5 bases). Being an ORF, TRBV23-1 has a function that is uncertain. V was trimmed by 5 bases and J by 0 bases, leaving 14 bases between them. The CDR3 is made up of 16 amino acids. The CDR3 DNA follows: TGCGCCAGCAGTGGACTGCCGGGCCTAGCCAAAAACATTCAGTACTTC. This gives the protein CASSGLPGLAKNIQYF.

The J gene is TRBJ1-2, the V gene TRBV4-1; D unresolved. Trimming removed 1 base at V and 5 bases at J, with 14 bases between. The CDR3 totals 15 residues. Per the germline V gene, CDR1 is MGHRA and CDR2 is YSYEKL. The CDR3 DNA follows: TGCGCCAGCAGCCAAGTTGGGCAGAGCAAATATGGCTACACCTTC. Translated: CASSQVGQSKYGYTF.

The chain has TRBV6-5 and TRBJ1-2; 7 nucleotides match TRBD1. The V segment lost 3 bases and the J segment 4 bases; nucleotides outside the gene matches: 5. The CDR3 sequence is 14 residues long. CDR1 MNHEY and CDR2 SVGAGI come from the germline V gene. DNA for the CDR3: TGTGCCAGCAGTTATAAGGACAGGTCCTATGGCTACACCTTC. Protein: CASSYKDRSYGYTF.

V and J are TRBV5-6 and TRBJ2-1; 10 bases match TRBD2. The CDR3 is 15 residues long. The germline CDR1 and CDR2 sequences are SGHDT and YYEEEE. V was clipped by 4 bases and J by 2 bases; unmatched bases: 3. CDR3 in amino acids: CASSRTSGAYNEQFF. The CDR3 coding sequence is TGTGCCAGCAGCCGGACTAGCGGAGCCTACAATGAGCAGTTCTTC.

A few counts support this clone. DNA for the CDR3: TGCGCCAGCAGCTTGGGGCCCTCCGGGTGGGGAGGGATAATCGTCCTTAACTATGGCTACACCTTC. Translated: CASSLGPSGWGGIIVLNYGYTF. This chain uses TRBV5-1 with TRBJ1-2; the D is unclear. The germline V gene encodes CDR1 SGHRS and CDR2 YFSETQ. CDR3 length equals 22 residues. V lost 0 bases, J lost 1 base, and 31 bases lay in between.

DNA for the CDR3: TGTGCCAGCTCACCAGACAGGGCCACTGAAGCTTTCTTT. Encoded protein: CASSPDRATEAFF. The chain recombines TRBV18 with TRBJ1-1, with 7 bases matching TRBD1. Unmatched junction bases numbered 1, after V lost 2 bases and J lost 4 bases. CDR1 is KGHSH, CDR2 LQKENI, per germline. CDR3 length: 13 amino acids.

This clone has only one observation. J is TRBJ2-2 and V is TRBV9; D remains ambiguous. This CDR3 has 17 amino acids. Germline V gene sequence: CDR1 SGDLS, CDR2 YYNGEE. Trimming pared 4 bases from V and 4 bases from J, leaving 20 bases between. For the CDR3, the DNA is TGTGCCAGCAGCCCTCCTAAGCGAGTACAAGGCACCGGGGAGCTGTTTTTT. Residues: CASSPPKRVQGTGELFF.

This chain links TRBV30 with TRBJ1-4; tentative D call: TRBD1 (6 bases). Germline V gives CDR1 GTSNPN, CDR2 SVGIG (reference sequence). The V and J ends lost 1 base and 3 bases respectively, with 9 bases between them. This CDR3 is 14 amino acids long. The CDR3 DNA follows: TGTGCCTGGAGTGACAGGGCCTCTAATGAAAAACTGTTTTTT. It encodes CAWSDRASNEKLFF.

The chain carries TRBV7-6 and TRBJ2-5; 9 bases line up with TRBD2. Germline V gene sequence: CDR1 SGHVS, CDR2 FNYEAQ. The CDR3 has 16 amino acids. Unmatched junction bases numbered 11, after V lost 5 bases and J lost 4 bases. CDR3 sequence (DNA): TGTGCCAGCAGCCCGACGGCGGGAGGGCCGGTAGAGACCCAGTACTTC. Encoded protein: CASSPTAGGPVETQYF.